Below are 2 T cell receptor beta chains sequenced from a single sample in a study of blood T cell repertoires in COVID-19. TCRdb keeps only in-frame clones here, not all; method: immunoSEQ multiplex PCR. The sample has 100,000 or so clones, roughly three quarters seen once. The sequenced material came from peripheral blood. These receptors originate from a human donor in a cohort sampled during active COVID-19.

This chain connects TRBV27 to TRBJ2-3; 10 bases are a match to TRBD1. The J segment lost 5 bases and the V segment lost 6 bases, leaving 5 bases of the junction unmatched. This CDR3 comprises 14 residues. Germline V gene sequence: CDR1 MNHEY, CDR2 SMNVEV (reference sequence). In DNA, the CDR3 is TGTGCCAGCAGGGGACAGGGGATGGGAGATACGCAGTATTTT. Translating gives CASRGQGMGDTQYF.

The chain joins TRBV28 to TRBJ2-5; a possible D gene is TRBD2 (6 bases). CDR1 and CDR2 (germline): MDHEN, SYDVKM. The CDR3 runs to 12 residues. Trimming shortened V by 6 bases and J by 5 bases, and 10 bases separated the two germline ends. The CDR3 DNA is TGTGCCAGCAGGGAGGGCCACGAGACCCAGTACTTC. Translation: CASREGHETQYF.